This T cell receptor (beta chain) was documented in a study of T cells in Graves' hyperthyroidism and ophthalmopathy. RNA transcripts served as the template for amplifying TCR beta CDR3 regions. The study used the HTBI primer set for a first-round RT-PCR of the TCR CDR3. TCRdb passed the multiplex PCR reads through MiXCR, listing each CDR3 protein once. The sample has 530,000 or so distinct CDR3 sequences; approximately 17% are singletons. Germline CDR1 and CDR2: MNHEY and SMNVEV (reference sequence). V lost 5 bases and J lost 3, with 13 bases in between. This CDR3 has 14 residues. The sample holds many counts of this clonotype.

Sequencing was carried out using blood. The sequence was obtained from a woman younger than 30 with Graves' ophthalmopathy. The chain couples TRBV27 to TRBJ1-2, with a tentative D call TRBD1 (6 bases). The DNA of the CDR3 is TGTGCCAGCAGTGAGATCCCAGGGGACTATGGCTACACCTTC. Its translation is CASSEIPGDYGYTF.